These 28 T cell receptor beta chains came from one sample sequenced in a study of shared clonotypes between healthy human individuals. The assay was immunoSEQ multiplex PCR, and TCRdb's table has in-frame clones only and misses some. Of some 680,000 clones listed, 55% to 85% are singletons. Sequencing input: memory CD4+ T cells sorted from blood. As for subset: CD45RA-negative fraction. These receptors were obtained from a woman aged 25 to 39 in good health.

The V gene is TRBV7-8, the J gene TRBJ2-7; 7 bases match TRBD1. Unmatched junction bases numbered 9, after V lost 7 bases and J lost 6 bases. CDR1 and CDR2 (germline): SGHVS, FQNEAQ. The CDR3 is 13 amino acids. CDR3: CASNPDRVPEQYF. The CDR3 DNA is TGTGCCAGCAACCCAGACAGGGTACCCGAGCAGTACTTC.

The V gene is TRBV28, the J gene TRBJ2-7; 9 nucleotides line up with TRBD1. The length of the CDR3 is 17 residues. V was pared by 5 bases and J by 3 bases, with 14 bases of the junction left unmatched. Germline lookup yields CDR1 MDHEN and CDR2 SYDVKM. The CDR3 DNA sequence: TGTGCCAGCAGTCCCTCCTCCGGGACAGGGTACTTCTACGAGCAGTACTTC. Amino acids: CASSPSSGTGYFYEQYF. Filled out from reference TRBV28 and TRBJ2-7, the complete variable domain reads DVKVTQSSRYLVKRTGEKVFLECVQDMDHENMFWYRQDPGLGLRLIYFSYDVKMKEKGDIPEGYSVSREKKERFSLILESASTNQTSMYLCASSPSSGTGYFYEQYFGPGTRLTVT.

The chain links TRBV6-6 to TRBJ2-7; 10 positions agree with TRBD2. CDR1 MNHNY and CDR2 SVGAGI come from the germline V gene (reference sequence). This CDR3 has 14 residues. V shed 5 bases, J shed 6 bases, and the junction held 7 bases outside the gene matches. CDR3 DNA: TGTGCCAGCAGTGCTAGCGGGAGAGGTCTCGAGCAGTACTTC. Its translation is CASSASGRGLEQYF.

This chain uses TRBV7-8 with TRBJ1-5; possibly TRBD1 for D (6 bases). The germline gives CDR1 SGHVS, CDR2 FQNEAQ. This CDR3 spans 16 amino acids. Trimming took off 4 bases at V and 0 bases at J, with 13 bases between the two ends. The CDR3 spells CASSSTGMRSNQPQHF. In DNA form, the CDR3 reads TGTGCCAGCAGCTCAACAGGGATGCGTAGCAATCAGCCCCAGCATTTT.

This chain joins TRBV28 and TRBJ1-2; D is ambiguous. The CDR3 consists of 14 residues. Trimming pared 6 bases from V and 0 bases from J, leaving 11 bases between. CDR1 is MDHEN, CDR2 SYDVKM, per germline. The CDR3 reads CASSYRLANYGYTF. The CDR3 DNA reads TGTGCCAGCAGCTACAGACTCGCTAACTATGGCTACACCTTC.

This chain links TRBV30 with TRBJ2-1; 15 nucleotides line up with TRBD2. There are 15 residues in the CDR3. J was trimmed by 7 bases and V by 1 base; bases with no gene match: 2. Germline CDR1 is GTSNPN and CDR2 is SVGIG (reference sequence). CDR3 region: CAWSGGLAGGNEQFF. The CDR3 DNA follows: TGTGCCTGGAGTGGGGGACTAGCGGGAGGAAATGAGCAGTTCTTC.

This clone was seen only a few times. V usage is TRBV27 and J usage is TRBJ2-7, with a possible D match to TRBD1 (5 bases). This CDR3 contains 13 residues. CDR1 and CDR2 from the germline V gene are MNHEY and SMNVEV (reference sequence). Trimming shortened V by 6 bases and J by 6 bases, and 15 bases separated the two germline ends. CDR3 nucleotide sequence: TGTGCCAGCAGCGACAGCCCGAGGCGCGAGCAGTACTTC. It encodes CASSDSPRREQYF.

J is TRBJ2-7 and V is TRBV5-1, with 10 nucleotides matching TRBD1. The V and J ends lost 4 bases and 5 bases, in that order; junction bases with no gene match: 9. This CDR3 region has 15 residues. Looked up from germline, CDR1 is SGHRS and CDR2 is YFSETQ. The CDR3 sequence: CASSSSGQGFNEQYF. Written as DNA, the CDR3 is TGCGCCAGCAGCAGCTCGGGACAGGGGTTCAACGAGCAGTACTTC.

The CDR3 spells CASSTPSGASGNEQYF. The CDR3 nucleotides are TGTGCCAGCAGCACCCCCTCCGGGGCTAGCGGTAACGAGCAGTACTTC. The chain recombines TRBV11-2 with TRBJ2-7; 7 bases agree with TRBD2. The CDR3 has 16 amino acids. Losses at the gene ends were 5 bases for V and 5 bases for J; bases not matched to a gene: 15. The V gene's germline CDR1 is SGHAT and CDR2 FQNNGV.

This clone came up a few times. This CDR3 is CASSEAGGLDTGELFF. The DNA of the CDR3 is TGTGCCAGCAGTGAGGCAGGGGGCCTGGACACCGGGGAGCTGTTTTTT. The chain uses TRBV6-1 and TRBJ2-2, with TRBD1 identical over 8 bases. With 3 bases clipped from V and 3 bases from J, the junction kept 6 bases outside the gene matches. CDR3 length: 16 residues. Germline lookup yields CDR1 MNHNS and CDR2 SASEGT.

The CDR3: CASSFGDGYGYTF. The CDR3 nucleotides read TGTGCCAGCAGCTTTGGTGACGGGTATGGCTACACCTTC. This chain uses TRBV7-9 with TRBJ1-2; no reliable D call. V lost 3 bases and J 5 bases, leaving 10 bases between the germline ends. The CDR3 extends over 13 amino acids. Germline CDR1 is SEHNR and CDR2 is FQNEAQ (reference sequence).

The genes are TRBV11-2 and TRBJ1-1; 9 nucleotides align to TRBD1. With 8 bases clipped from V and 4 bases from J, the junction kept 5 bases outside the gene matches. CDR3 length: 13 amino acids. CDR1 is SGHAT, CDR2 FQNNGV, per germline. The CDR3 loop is CASGETGGTEAFF. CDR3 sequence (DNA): TGTGCCAGCGGAGAGACAGGGGGCACTGAAGCTTTCTTT.

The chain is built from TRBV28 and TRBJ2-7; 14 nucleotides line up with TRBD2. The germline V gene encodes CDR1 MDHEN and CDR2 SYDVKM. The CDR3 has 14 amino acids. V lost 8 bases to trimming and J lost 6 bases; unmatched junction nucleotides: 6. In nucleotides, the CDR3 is TGTGCCAGCGGAAGACTAGCGGGAGGGGGCGAGCAGTACTTC. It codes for CASGRLAGGGEQYF.

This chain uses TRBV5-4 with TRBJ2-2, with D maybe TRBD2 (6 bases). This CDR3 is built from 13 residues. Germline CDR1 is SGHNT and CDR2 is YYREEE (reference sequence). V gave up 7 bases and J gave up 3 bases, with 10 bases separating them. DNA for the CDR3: TGTGCCAGCGGGGGGATGGACACCGGGGAGCTGTTTTTT. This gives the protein CASGGMDTGELFF.

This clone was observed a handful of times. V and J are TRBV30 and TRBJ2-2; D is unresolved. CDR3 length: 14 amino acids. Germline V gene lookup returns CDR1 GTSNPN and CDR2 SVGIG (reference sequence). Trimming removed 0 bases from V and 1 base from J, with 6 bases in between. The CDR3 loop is CAWSVLQNTGELFF. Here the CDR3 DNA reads TGTGCCTGGAGTGTACTGCAGAACACCGGGGAGCTGTTTTTT.

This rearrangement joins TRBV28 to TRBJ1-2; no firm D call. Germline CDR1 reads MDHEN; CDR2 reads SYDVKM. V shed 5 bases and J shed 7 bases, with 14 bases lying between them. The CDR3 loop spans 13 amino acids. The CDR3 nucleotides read TGTGCCAGCAGTGCCACTCACTGGGGTGGCTACACCTTC. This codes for CASSATHWGGYTF.

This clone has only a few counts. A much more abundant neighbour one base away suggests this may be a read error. The CDR3 here is CASSLAGADTQYF. The CDR3 bases are TGTGCCAGCAGCTTAGCGGGAGCAGATACGCAGTATTTT. The chain employs TRBV5-6 and TRBJ2-3; 8 bases agree with TRBD2. The CDR3 length is 13 residues. Germline CDR1 SGHDT, CDR2 YYEEEE. Germline trimming cut 2 bases from V and 4 bases from J; bases unmatched to any gene: 0.

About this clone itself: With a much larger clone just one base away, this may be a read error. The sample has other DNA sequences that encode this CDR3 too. The CDR3 sequence: CSAPGLAGGVQETQYF. The CDR3 bases are TGCAGCGCTCCAGGACTAGCGGGAGGTGTACAAGAGACCCAGTACTTC. The V and J genes are TRBV29-1 and TRBJ2-5; 14 nucleotides line up with TRBD2. Germline CDR1 and CDR2: SQVTM and ANQGSEA. The J segment lost 2 bases and the V segment lost 7 bases, leaving 9 bases of the junction unmatched. The CDR3 extends over 16 amino acids.

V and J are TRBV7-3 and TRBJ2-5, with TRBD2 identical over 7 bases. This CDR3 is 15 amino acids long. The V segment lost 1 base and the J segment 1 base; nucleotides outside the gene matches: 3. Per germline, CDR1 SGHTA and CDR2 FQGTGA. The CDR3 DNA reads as TGTGCCAGCAGCTTAATGCCTAGCGGCCAAGAGACCCAGTACTTC. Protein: CASSLMPSGQETQYF.

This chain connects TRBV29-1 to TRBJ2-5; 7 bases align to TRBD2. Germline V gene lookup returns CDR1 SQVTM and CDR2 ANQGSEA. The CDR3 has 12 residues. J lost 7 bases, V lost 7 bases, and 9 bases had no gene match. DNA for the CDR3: TGCAGCGCCGCCTCGGGGGGTGGGACCCAGTACTTC. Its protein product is CSAASGGGTQYF.

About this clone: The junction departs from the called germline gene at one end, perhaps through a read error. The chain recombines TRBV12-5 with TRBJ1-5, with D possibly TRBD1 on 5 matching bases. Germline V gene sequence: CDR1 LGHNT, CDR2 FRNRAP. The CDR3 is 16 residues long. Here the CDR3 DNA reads TGTGCTAGTGGCCGGGACTACTCTAATAGCAGTCAGCCCCAGCATTTT. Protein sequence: CASGRDYSNSSQPQHF.

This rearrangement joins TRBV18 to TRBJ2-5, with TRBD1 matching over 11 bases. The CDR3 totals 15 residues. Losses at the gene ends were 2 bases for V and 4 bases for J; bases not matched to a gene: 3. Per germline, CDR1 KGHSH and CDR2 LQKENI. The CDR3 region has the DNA TGTGCCAGCTCACCAGGACAGGGGGCAGGAGAGACCCAGTACTTC. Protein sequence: CASSPGQGAGETQYF.

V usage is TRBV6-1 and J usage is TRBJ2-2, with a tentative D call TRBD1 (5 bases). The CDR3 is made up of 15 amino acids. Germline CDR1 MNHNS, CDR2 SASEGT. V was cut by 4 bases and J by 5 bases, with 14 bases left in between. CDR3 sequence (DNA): TGTGCCAGCAGTGTACACTTATCAGGGACCGGGGAGCTGTTTTTT. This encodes CASSVHLSGTGELFF.

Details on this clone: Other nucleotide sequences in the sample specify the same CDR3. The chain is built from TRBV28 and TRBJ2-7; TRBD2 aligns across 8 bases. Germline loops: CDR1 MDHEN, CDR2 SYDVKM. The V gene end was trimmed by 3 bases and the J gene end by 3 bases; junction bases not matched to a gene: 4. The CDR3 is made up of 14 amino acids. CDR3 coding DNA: TGTGCCAGCAGTTTGGCGGGGGGCAGCTACGAGCAGTACTTC. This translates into CASSLAGGSYEQYF.

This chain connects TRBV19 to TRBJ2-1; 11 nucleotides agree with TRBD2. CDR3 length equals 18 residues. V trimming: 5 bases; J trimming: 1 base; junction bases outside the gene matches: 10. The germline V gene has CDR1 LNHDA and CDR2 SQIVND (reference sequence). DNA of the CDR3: TGTGCCAGTAGTCCTAACCAAATAGCGGGAGGGTCCTACAATGAGCAGTTCTTC. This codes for CASSPNQIAGGSYNEQFF.

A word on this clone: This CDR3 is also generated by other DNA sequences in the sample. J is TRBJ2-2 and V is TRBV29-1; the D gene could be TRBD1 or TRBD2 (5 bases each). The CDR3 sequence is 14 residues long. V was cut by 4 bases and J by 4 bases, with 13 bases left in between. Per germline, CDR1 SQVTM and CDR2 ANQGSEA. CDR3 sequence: CSVVIGASTGELFF. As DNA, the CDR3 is TGCAGCGTTGTAATCGGGGCGAGCACCGGGGAGCTGTTTTTT.

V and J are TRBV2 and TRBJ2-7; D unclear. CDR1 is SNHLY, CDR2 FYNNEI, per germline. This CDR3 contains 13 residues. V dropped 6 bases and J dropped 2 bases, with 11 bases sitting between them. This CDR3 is CASRSSATYEQYF. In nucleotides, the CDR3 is TGTGCCAGCAGGTCGAGCGCGACCTACGAGCAGTACTTC. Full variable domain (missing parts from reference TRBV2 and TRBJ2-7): EPEVTQTPSHQVTQMGQEVILRCVPISNHLYFYWYRQILGQKVEFLVSFYNNEISEKSEIFDDQFSVERPDGSNFTLKIRSTKLEDSAMYFCASRSSATYEQYFGPGTRLTVT.

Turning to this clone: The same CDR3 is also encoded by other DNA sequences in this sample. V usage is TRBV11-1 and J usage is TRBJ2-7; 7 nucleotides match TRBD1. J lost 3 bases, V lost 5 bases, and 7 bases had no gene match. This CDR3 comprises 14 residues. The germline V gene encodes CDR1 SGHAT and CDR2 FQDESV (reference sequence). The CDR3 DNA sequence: TGTGCCAGCAGCCCCCAAAGGGACAGCTACGAGCAGTACTTC. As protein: CASSPQRDSYEQYF.